This TCR beta chain comes out of a study of identical twins. The CDR3 spans 12 residues. Trimming cost V 7 bases and J 7 bases, with 10 bases left between them. TCRdb called the 5' RACE reads again in MiXCR, with one record for every CDR3 protein. The table has hundreds of thousands of distinct CDR3 sequences, approximately 24% seen once. The same data also went into a second study, on T cells expressing NK-cell markers. That publication notes: The authors derived TCR beta repertoires from sorted CD3+CD56+NKG2C+, CD3+CD56+NKG2C- and CD3+CD56-NKG2C+ T cells. Sequencing covered eight donors, seven HCMV-seropositive and one seronegative.

This clonotype was sampled from a woman under 30 in good health. The gene calls are TRBV12-3 or TRBV12-4 and TRBJ1-4, with D perhaps matching TRBD1 (5 bases). The sample comprised CD4+ T cells sorted from blood. This chain's CDR3 is CASKGPGEKLFF. DNA of the CDR3: TGTGCCAGCAAGGGACCAGGTGAAAAACTGTTTTTT.